What follows are 12 T cell receptor beta chains derived from one specimen sequenced in a study of technical replicates of blood from several donors. Libraries were prepared by immunoSEQ multiplex PCR; TCRdb keeps only in-frame clonotypes and omits some of them. The sample consists of tens of thousands of clones, 96% of them appearing once. The sequencing sample was made of T cells isolated from PBMCs. These receptor sequences come from a human donor in good health.

The chain joins TRBV7-8 to TRBJ2-1, with a tentative D call TRBD1 (5 bases). This CDR3 is built from 17 residues. Germline V CDR1 and CDR2: SGHVS, FQNEAQ. V lost 1 base and J lost 7, with 20 bases in between. CDR3 bases: TGTGCCAGCAGCTTAGGCGTAGGGTACAGGTCAGGTAATGAGCAGTTCTTC. Residues: CASSLGVGYRSGNEQFF.

This CDR3 reads CASSLDPGGTYEQYF. In nucleotides, the CDR3 is TGTGCCAGCAGCTTAGACCCGGGAGGGACCTACGAGCAGTACTTC. The gene calls are TRBV11-2 and TRBJ2-7, with 8 nucleotides matching TRBD2. The CDR3 spans 15 residues. The V segment lost 0 bases and the J segment 2 bases; nucleotides outside the gene matches: 3. CDR1 is SGHAT, CDR2 FQNNGV, per germline.

V gene TRBV30 combines with J gene TRBJ2-3, with D possibly TRBD1 on 5 matching bases. Trimming removed 5 bases at V and 2 bases at J, with 11 bases between. Germline loops: CDR1 GTSNPN, CDR2 SVGIG (reference sequence). The CDR3 length is 13 residues. In DNA form, the CDR3 reads TGTGCCTGGGACAGAACGTACACAGATACGCAGTATTTT. This translates into CAWDRTYTDTQYF.

V is TRBV27 and J is TRBJ2-7; 8 nucleotides agree with TRBD2. This CDR3 has 17 residues. Unmatched junction bases numbered 11, after V lost 2 bases and J lost 2 bases. Germline V lookup: CDR1 MNHEY, CDR2 SMNVEV (reference sequence). The DNA of the CDR3 is TGTGCCAGCAGTTTACCGGGGGGGGCAGGTGATCCCTACGAGCAGTACTTC. It translates to CASSLPGGAGDPYEQYF.

The gene calls are TRBV7-9 and TRBJ1-5, with TRBD1 as a possible D gene (6 bases). The germline gives CDR1 SEHNR, CDR2 FQNEAQ (reference sequence). Trimming removed 5 bases from V and 1 base from J, with 12 bases in between. This CDR3 is 15 amino acids long. The CDR3 DNA is TGTGCCAGCAGCGCAGGGGTAAGGAGCAATCAGCCCCAGCATTTT. This gives the protein CASSAGVRSNQPQHF.

The gene calls are TRBV5-1 and TRBJ2-7, with D uncertain. The CDR3 is 14 amino acids. Trimming removed 0 bases at V and 0 bases at J, with 7 bases between. Germline V gene sequence: CDR1 SGHRS, CDR2 YFSETQ. The CDR3 sequence is CASSLGMSSYEQYF. The CDR3 DNA is TGCGCCAGCAGCTTGGGCATGAGCTCCTACGAGCAGTACTTC.

The V and J genes are TRBV5-4 and TRBJ1-1; D uncertain. Germline CDR1 and CDR2: SGHNT and YYREEE (reference sequence). The CDR3 extends over 13 amino acids. V dropped 7 bases and J dropped 2 bases, with 12 bases sitting between them. Here the CDR3 reads CASRSNPNTEAFF. The DNA for the CDR3 is TGTGCCAGCCGTTCTAACCCAAACACTGAAGCTTTCTTT.

The V gene is TRBV11-2, the J gene TRBJ2-7; no clear D. The V end lost 0 bases, the J end lost 1 base, and 7 bases lay between the germline ends. This CDR3 is 14 amino acids long. The germline CDR1 and CDR2 sequences are SGHAT and FQNNGV. CDR3 sequence reads: CASSLEVVSYEQYF. For the CDR3, the DNA is TGTGCCAGCAGCTTAGAGGTAGTGTCCTACGAGCAGTACTTC.

The V gene is TRBV28, the J gene TRBJ1-1; D gene uncertain. Trimming shortened V by 3 bases and J by 3 bases, and 11 bases separated the two germline ends. CDR3 length: 14 amino acids. Germline V gene lookup returns CDR1 MDHEN and CDR2 SYDVKM. The CDR3 nucleotides read TGTGCCAGCAGTTTGGGTCCACGGGACACTGAAGCTTTCTTT. Translating it yields CASSLGPRDTEAFF.

The chain employs TRBV5-1 and TRBJ1-5; 10 bases line up with TRBD1. This CDR3 contains 14 residues. Per germline, CDR1 SGHRS and CDR2 YFSETQ. After removal of 4 bases from V and 4 bases from J, the junction contained 2 bases not matched to a gene. CDR3 DNA: TGCGCCAGCAGCGCGGGACAGGGGAATCAGCCCCAGCATTTT. Protein: CASSAGQGNQPQHF.

The chain recombines TRBV5-6 with TRBJ2-3, with TRBD2 matching over 14 bases. The junction had 5 bases not matched to a gene; V was cut back by 3 bases and J by 8 bases. The CDR3 is 15 residues long. CDR1 SGHDT and CDR2 YYEEEE come from the germline V gene. The CDR3 sequence: CASSSKGLAGATQYF. The CDR3 nucleotides are TGTGCCAGCAGCTCGAAGGGACTAGCGGGAGCTACGCAGTATTTT.

V and J are TRBV7-9 and TRBJ2-5, with D maybe TRBD1 (6 bases). The germline V gene encodes CDR1 SEHNR and CDR2 FQNEAQ (reference sequence). Between the trimmed V and J ends, which lost 5 bases and 5 bases, there was a span of 12 bases. The CDR3 is made up of 13 amino acids. The CDR3 spells CASSTGLKETQYF. The CDR3 coding sequence is TGTGCCAGCAGCACAGGGTTGAAGGAGACCCAGTACTTC.